The 8 T cell receptor beta chains below all came from one sample that was sequenced in a study of T cell responses to AZD1222 COVID-19 vaccine. Sequencing was performed with immunoSEQ multiplex PCR; in TCRdb, only in-frame clones are kept and a portion is missing. The repertoire holds some 130,000 clones, with roughly 85% as singletons. The material sequenced was peripheral blood, taken 28 days after the second dose of the MenACWY control vaccine. These receptors came from an adult who received the MenACWY meningococcal vaccine as a control.

This chain connects TRBV27 to TRBJ1-2; the match to TRBD1 covers 8 bases. This CDR3 comprises 14 residues. V shed 5 bases, J shed 2 bases, and the junction held 4 bases outside the gene matches. The germline CDR1 and CDR2 sequences are MNHEY and SMNVEV (reference sequence). CDR3 nucleotide sequence: TGTGCCAGCAGTCCCCGGACAGGGAACTATGGCTACACCTTC. Translated, it gives CASSPRTGNYGYTF.

The chain recombines TRBV7-9 with TRBJ1-6; D gene uncertain. V was shortened by 3 bases and J by 10 bases, with 7 bases between the two germline ends. This CDR3 contains 12 residues. Germline lookup yields CDR1 SEHNR and CDR2 FQNEAQ (reference sequence). The CDR3 spells CASSFGESPLHF. Here the CDR3 DNA reads TGTGCCAGCAGCTTTGGAGAATCACCCCTCCACTTT. Together with reference TRBV7-9 and TRBJ1-6, the CDR3 gives the full variable domain: DTGVSQNPRHKITKRGQNVTFRCDPISEHNRLYWYRQTLGQGPEFLTYFQNEAQLEKSRLLSDRFSAERPKGSFSTLEIQRTEQGDSAMYLCASSFGESPLHFGNGTRLTVT.

The CDR3 sequence is CASSETHITGELFF. DNA of the CDR3: TGCGCCAGCAGCGAGACTCACATAACCGGGGAGCTGTTTTTT. The rearrangement uses TRBV5-1 and TRBJ2-2, with unresolved D. CDR1 SGHRS and CDR2 YFSETQ come from the germline V gene. The V and J ends lost 4 bases and 5 bases respectively, with 12 bases between them. The CDR3 is made up of 14 amino acids.

This chain connects TRBV5-1 to TRBJ1-1, with 8 bases identical to TRBD1. V lost 3 bases, J lost 2 bases, and 6 bases stayed unmatched. The germline CDR1 and CDR2 sequences are SGHRS and YFSETQ. The CDR3 runs to 15 residues. CDR3 in amino acids: CASSSAGTGNTEAFF. CDR3 in DNA: TGCGCCAGCAGCTCGGCCGGGACAGGAAACACTGAAGCTTTCTTT.

The chain employs TRBV3-1 (or the pseudogene TRBV3-2) and TRBJ1-1; D is uncertain. The V gene's germline CDR1 is LGHDT and CDR2 YNNKEL (reference sequence). The CDR3 covers 12 residues. V was pared by 1 base and J by 11 bases, with 11 bases between. CDR3 sequence reads: CASSQAERVAFF. The CDR3 nucleotides are TGTGCCAGCAGCCAAGCGGAACGGGTGGCTTTCTTT.

This clone appeared once. V and J are TRBV29-1 and TRBJ2-3; D is uncertain. Trimming took off 6 bases at V and 0 bases at J, with 4 bases between the two ends. Germline V lookup: CDR1 SQVTM, CDR2 ANQGSEA. The CDR3 contains 11 residues. The CDR3 DNA reads TGCAGCGTACGGAGCACAGATACGCAGTATTTT. Protein: CSVRSTDTQYF.

This rearrangement joins TRBV11-2 to TRBJ1-1; maybe TRBD1 (6 bases). With 4 bases removed from V and 6 bases from J, the gap between germline ends came to 15 bases. CDR1 is SGHAT, CDR2 FQNNGV, per germline. This CDR3 has 14 amino acids. In nucleotides, the CDR3 is TGTGCCAGCAGCTCTTCCAGGGGATATCCTGAAGCTTTCTTT. Protein: CASSSSRGYPEAFF.

This chain uses TRBV7-6 with TRBJ1-3; a weak D match, TRBD1 (6 bases). Germline V gene data show CDR1 as SGHVS and CDR2 as FNYEAQ. Deletions cut 5 bases from V and 4 bases from J, with 9 bases between. CDR3 length: 13 amino acids. The CDR3 spells CASSNTGGNTIYF. CDR3 DNA sequence: TGTGCCAGCAGCAATACAGGGGGAAACACCATATATTTT.